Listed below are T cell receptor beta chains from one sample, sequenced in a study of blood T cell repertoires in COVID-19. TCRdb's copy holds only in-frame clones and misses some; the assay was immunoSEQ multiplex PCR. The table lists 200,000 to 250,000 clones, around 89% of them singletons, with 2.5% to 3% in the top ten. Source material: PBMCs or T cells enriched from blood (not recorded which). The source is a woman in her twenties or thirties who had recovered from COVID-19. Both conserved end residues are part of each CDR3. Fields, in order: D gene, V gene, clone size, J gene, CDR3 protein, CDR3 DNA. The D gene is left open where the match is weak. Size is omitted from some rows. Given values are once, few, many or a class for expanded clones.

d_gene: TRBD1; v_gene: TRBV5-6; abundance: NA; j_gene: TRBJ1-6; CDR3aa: CASSRNRGHSPLHF; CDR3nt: TGTGCCAGCAGCCGCAACAGGGGGCATTCACCCCTCCACTTT
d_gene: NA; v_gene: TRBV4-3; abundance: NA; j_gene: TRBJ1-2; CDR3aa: CASSQDPSGYYGYTF; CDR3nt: TGCGCCAGCAGCCAAGACCCCTCGGGGTATTATGGCTACACCTTC
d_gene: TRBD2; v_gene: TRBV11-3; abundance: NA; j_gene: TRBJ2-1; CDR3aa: CASSLGGAGVSYNEQFF; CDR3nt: TGTGCCAGCAGCTTAGGAGGGGCGGGAGTGTCCTACAATGAGCAGTTCTTC
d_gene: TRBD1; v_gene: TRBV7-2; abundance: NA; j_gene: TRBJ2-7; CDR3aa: CASSRTGGYEQYF; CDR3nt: TGTGCCAGCAGCCGGACAGGGGGCTACGAGCAGTACTTC
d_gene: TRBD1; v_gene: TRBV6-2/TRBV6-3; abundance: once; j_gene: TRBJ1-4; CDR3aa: CASSYSRQGGKLFF; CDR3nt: TGTGCCAGCAGTTACTCCCGACAGGGAGGAAAACTGTTTTTT
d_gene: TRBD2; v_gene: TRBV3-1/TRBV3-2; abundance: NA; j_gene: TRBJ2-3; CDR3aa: CASSQVGLAGTDTQYF; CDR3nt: TGTGCCAGCAGCCAAGTGGGACTAGCGGGCACAGATACGCAGTATTTT
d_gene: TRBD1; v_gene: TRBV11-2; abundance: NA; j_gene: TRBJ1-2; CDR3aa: CASSLHRGFNYGYTF; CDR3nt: TGTGCCAGCAGCTTGCACAGGGGTTTTAACTATGGCTACACCTTC
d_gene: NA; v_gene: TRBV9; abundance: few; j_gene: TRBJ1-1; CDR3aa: CASSAQGGTEAFF; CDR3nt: TGTGCCAGCAGCGCTCAAGGAGGTACTGAAGCTTTCTTT
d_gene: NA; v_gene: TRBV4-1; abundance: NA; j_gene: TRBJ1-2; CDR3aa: CASSPRDLGGGSSFYGYTF; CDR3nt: TGCGCCAGCAGCCCCAGAGATCTTGGGGGCGGGTCATCTTTTTATGGCTACACCTTC
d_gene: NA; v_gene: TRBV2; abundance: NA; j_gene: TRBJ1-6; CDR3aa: CASSERQGMNSPLHF; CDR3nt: TGTGCCAGCAGTGAAAGGCAGGGAATGAATTCACCCCTCCACTTT
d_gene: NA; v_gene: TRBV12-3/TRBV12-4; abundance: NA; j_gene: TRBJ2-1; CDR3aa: CASSLGQNNEQFF; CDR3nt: TGTGCCAGCAGTTTAGGTCAGAACAATGAGCAGTTCTTC
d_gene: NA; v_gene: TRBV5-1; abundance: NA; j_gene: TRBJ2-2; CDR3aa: CASARGAQGNTGELFF; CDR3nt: TGCGCCAGCGCCAGGGGCGCTCAGGGAAACACCGGGGAGCTGTTTTTT
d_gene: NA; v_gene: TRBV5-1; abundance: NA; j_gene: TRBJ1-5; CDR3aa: CASSLGANQPQHF; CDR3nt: TGCGCCAGCAGCTTGGGGGCCAATCAGCCCCAGCATTTT
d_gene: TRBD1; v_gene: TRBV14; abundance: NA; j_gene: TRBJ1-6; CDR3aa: CASSPRQGSSPLHF; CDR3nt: TGTGCCAGCAGCCCCCGACAGGGAAGTTCACCCCTCCACTTT
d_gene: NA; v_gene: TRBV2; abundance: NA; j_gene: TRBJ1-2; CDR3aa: CASSQGMGDGYTF; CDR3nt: TGTGCCAGCAGCCAGGGGATGGGGGATGGCTACACCTTC
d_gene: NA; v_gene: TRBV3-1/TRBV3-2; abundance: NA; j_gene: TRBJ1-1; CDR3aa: CASSQDLNTEAFF; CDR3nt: TGTGCCAGCAGCCAAGACTTGAACACTGAAGCTTTCTTT
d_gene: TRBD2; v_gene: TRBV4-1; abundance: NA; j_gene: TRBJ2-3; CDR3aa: CASKRSGGAPDTQYF; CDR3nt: TGCGCCAGCAAACGAAGCGGGGGGGCCCCAGATACGCAGTATTTT
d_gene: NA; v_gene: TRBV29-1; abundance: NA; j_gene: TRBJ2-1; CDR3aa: CSVEKGGGEQFF; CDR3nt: TGCAGCGTTGAGAAAGGGGGGGGTGAGCAGTTCTTC
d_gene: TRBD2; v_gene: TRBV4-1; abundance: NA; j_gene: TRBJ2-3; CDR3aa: CASSQDGGGQYF; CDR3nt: TGCGCCAGCAGCCAAGATGGCGGGGGGCAGTATTTT
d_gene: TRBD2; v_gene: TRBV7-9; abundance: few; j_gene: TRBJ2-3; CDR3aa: CASSGRLAGGTDTQYF; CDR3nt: TGTGCCAGCAGCGGCAGACTAGCGGGGGGCACAGATACGCAGTATTTT
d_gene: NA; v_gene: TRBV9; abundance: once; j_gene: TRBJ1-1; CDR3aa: CASSVGAGMVTEAFF; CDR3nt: TGTGCCAGCAGCGTAGGCGCAGGGATGGTGACTGAAGCTTTCTTT
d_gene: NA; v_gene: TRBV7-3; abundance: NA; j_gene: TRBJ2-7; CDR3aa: CASSLDLTYEQYF; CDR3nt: TGTGCCAGCAGCTTAGACTTAACCTACGAGCAGTACTTC
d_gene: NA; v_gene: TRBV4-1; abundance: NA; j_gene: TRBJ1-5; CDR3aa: CASSQSGNQPQHF; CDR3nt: TGCGCCAGCAGCCAATCTGGCAATCAGCCCCAGCATTTT
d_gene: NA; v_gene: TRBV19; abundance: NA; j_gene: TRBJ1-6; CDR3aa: CASSIKVSSYNSPLHF; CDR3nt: TGTGCCAGTAGTATAAAAGTGAGCTCCTATAATTCACCCCTCCACTTT
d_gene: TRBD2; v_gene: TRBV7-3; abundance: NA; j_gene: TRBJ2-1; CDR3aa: CASSLYGGDYNEQFF; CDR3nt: TGTGCCAGCAGCTTATACGGGGGGGACTACAATGAGCAGTTCTTC
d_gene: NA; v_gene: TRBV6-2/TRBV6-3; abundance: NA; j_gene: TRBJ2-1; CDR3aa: CASSPGGKHNEQFF; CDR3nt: TGTGCCAGCAGTCCAGGGGGGAAGCACAATGAGCAGTTCTTC
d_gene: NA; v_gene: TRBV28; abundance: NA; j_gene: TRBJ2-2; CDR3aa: CASRSETGNTGELFF; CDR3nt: TGTGCCAGCAGGTCCGAGACAGGAAACACCGGGGAGCTGTTTTTT
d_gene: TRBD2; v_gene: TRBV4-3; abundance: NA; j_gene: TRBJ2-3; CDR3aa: CASSQEDRGGLDTQYF; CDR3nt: TGCGCCAGCAGCCAAGAAGATCGGGGGGGCTTAGATACGCAGTATTTT
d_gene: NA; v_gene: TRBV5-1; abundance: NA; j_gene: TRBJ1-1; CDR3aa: CASSLVPGAEAFF; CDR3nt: TGCGCCAGCAGCTTGGTCCCGGGGGCTGAAGCTTTCTTT
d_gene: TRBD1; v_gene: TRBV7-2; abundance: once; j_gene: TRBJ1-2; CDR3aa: CASSETGGSDYGYTF; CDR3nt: TGTGCCAGCAGCGAAACAGGGGGGTCCGATTATGGCTACACCTTC